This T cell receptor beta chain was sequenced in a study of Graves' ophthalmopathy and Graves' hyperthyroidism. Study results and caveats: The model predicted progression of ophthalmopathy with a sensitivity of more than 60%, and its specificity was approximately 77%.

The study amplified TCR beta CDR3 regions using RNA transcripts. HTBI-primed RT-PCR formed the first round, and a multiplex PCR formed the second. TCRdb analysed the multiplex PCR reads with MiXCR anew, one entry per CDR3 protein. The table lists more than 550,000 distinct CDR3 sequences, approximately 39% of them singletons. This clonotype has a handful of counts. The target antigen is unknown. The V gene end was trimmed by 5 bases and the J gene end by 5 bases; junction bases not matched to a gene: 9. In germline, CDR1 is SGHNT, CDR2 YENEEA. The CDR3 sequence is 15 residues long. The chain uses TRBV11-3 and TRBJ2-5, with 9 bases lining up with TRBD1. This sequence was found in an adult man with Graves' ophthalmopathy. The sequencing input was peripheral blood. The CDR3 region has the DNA TGTGCCAGCAGCCAAGATTTGGGGACAGGGGAGACCCAGTACTTC. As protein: CASSQDLGTGETQYF.